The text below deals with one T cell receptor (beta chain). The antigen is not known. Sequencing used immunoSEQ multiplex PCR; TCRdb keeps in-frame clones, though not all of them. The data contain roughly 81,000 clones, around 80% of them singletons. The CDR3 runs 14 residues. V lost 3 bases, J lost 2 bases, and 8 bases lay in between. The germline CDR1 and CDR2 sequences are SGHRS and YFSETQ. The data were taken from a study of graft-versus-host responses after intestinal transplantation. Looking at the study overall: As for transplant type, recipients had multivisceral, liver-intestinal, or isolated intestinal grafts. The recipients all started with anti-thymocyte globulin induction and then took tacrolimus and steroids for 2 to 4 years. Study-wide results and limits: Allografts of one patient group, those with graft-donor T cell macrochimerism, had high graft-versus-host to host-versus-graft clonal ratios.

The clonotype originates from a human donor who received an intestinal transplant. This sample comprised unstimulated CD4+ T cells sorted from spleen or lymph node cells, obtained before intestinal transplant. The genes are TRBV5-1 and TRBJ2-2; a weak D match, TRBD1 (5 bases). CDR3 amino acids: CASSWQGNTGELFF. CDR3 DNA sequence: TGCGCCAGCAGCTGGCAGGGTAACACCGGGGAGCTGTTTTTT.